This paragraph reports one T cell receptor beta chain. Its specificity is unknown. Germline V CDR1 and CDR2: MGHDK, SYGVNS. CDR3 length equals 15 residues. Trimming removed 8 bases at V and 5 bases at J, with 22 bases between. PCR primers comprised 60 Vbeta and 13 Jbeta primers. This table comes from immunoSEQ multiplex PCR, and its TCRdb copy is limited to in-frame clones, with some not included. In the table there are 130,000 to 150,000 clones, 80% of which are singletons. This sample was taken from a study of cytomegalovirus exposure and HLA in healthy donors. General study results and limits: Across HLA loci, a later analysis found differing TCR association rates, with DRB1 most and HLA-C fewest.

Sequencing was performed on PBMCs. The rearrangement links TRBV25-1 to TRBJ2-7, with a tentative D call TRBD2 (5 bases). This TCR came from a man aged 35 to 55 in good health and CMV-seropositive. CDR3 DNA sequence: TGTGCCAGCTCTAGCTGGGAGACCACGAACCACGAGCAGTACTTC. Residues: CASSSWETTNHEQYF.